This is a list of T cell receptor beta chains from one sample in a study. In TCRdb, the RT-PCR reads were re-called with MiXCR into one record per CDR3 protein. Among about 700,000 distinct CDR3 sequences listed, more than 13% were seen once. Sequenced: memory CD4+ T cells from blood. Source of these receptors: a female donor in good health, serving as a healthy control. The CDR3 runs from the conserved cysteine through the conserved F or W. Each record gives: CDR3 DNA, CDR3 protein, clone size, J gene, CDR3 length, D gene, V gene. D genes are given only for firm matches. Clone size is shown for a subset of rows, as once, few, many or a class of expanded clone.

TGTGCCAGCAGCCTATGGGACGGCTCCTACGAGCAGTACTTC,CASSLWDGSYEQYF,.,TRBJ2-7,14,.,TRBV7-2
TGTGCCAGCAGCTTCCAGGCGCAGCCCCAGCATTTT,CASSFQAQPQHF,.,TRBJ1-5,12,.,TRBV5-6
TGTGCCAGCAGTGATTACAGCCTCAGCTCCTATAATTCACCCCTCCACTTT,CASSDYSLSSYNSPLHF,.,TRBJ1-6,17,.,TRBV25-1
TGTGCCAGCAGTTTAACTAGGAGCGATGAGCAGTTCTTC,CASSLTRSDEQFF,.,TRBJ2-1,13,.,TRBV27
TGTGCCAGCAGCTTCCAGGTCTCGAACACTGAAGCTTTCTTT,CASSFQVSNTEAFF,.,TRBJ1-1,14,.,TRBV7-3
TGTGCCAGCAGTACTCAAGGCGCGGGGGGGCGCAACGAGCAGTACTTC,CASSTQGAGGRNEQYF,few,TRBJ2-7,16,TRBD2,TRBV6-5
TGCAGCATCCTAGTGGCGGGAGGCACAGATACGCAGTATTTT,CSILVAGGTDTQYF,few,TRBJ2-3,14,TRBD2,TRBV20-1
TGTGCCAGCAGCTCAGGGCCCACCGGGACGCAGTATTTT,CASSSGPTGTQYF,few,TRBJ2-3,13,.,TRBV7-3
TGCAGTGCTAGGAATTTCTGGTCGGGATACTACGAGCAGTACTTC,CSARNFWSGYYEQYF,.,TRBJ2-7,15,.,TRBV20-1
TGCAGTGCTAGGGGATTAGTGTGGGACACTGAAGCTTTCTTT,CSARGLVWDTEAFF,.,TRBJ1-1,14,.,TRBV20-1
TGTGCCAGCAGCTTCATAGCGGGGGGCCCCACAGATACGCAGTATTTT,CASSFIAGGPTDTQYF,few,TRBJ2-3,16,TRBD2,TRBV7-2
TGTGCCTGGAGTGAACTGCAGGGCTATGAGCAGTTCTTC,CAWSELQGYEQFF,few,TRBJ2-1,13,.,TRBV30
TGCGCCAGCAGCTTCGGCCTAGCGGGCTCTAGCACAGATACGCAGTATTTT,CASSFGLAGSSTDTQYF,many,TRBJ2-3,17,TRBD2,TRBV5-1
TGCAGTGCTAGAAAATTTACGGGCAGAATATACTACGAGCAGTACTTC,CSARKFTGRIYYEQYF,few,TRBJ2-7,16,.,TRBV20-1
TGTGCCAGCAAACCCTTCAGGGGGTCGATCCCGAGCACAGATACGCAGTATTTT,CASKPFRGSIPSTDTQYF,.,TRBJ2-3,18,TRBD1,TRBV6-2/TRBV6-3
TGTGCCAGCAGCTCAGGACAGGACCAAGAGACCCAGTACTTC,CASSSGQDQETQYF,many,TRBJ2-5,14,TRBD1,TRBV7-2
TGTGCAAGCAGATGGACAGGAGGGCCGACCACTGAAGCTTTCTTT,CASRWTGGPTTEAFF,.,TRBJ1-1,15,TRBD1,TRBV7-2
TGTGCCAGCAGCTTCGGGCAGAGGGGATTCTACGAGCAGTACTTC,CASSFGQRGFYEQYF,many,TRBJ2-7,15,.,TRBV5-6
TGTGCCAGCGGGGGCGGGACAGGGGACACTGAAGCTTTCTTT,CASGGGTGDTEAFF,few,TRBJ1-1,14,TRBD1,TRBV5-5
TGCGCCAGCAGCTCCAATACAGGGGCCAATGAGCAGTTCTTC,CASSSNTGANEQFF,many,TRBJ2-1,14,TRBD1,TRBV5-1
TGCAGTGCTAGGTCCAGGGCCGGCAATGAGCAGTTCTTC,CSARSRAGNEQFF,many,TRBJ2-1,13,.,TRBV20-1
TGTGCCAGCAGCACGTTAGCGGGAGACTACGAGCAGTACTTC,CASSTLAGDYEQYF,.,TRBJ2-7,14,TRBD2,TRBV7-2